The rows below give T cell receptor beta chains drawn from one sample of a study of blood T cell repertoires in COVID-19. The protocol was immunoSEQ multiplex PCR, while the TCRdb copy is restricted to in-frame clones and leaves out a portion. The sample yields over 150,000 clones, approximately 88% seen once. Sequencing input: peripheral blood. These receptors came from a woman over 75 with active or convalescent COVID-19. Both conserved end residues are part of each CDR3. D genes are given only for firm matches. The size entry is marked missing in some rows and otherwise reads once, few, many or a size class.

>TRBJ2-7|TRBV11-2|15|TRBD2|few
TGTGCCAGCAGCCCCCGGACTAGCGGGGCCTACGAGCAGTACTTC
CASSPRTSGAYEQYF
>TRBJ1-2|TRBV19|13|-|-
TGTGCCAGTAGTCGATTGACAGATTATGGCTACACCTTC
CASSRLTDYGYTF
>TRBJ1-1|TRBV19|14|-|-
TGTGCCAGTAGGGTAGGAGGCAGGGAGGCTGAAGCTTTCTTT
CASRVGGREAEAFF
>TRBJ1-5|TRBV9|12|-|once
TGTGCCAGCAGCGCCGGAGATCAGCCCCAGCATTTT
CASSAGDQPQHF
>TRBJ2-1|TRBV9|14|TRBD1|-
TGTGCCAGCAGCGTTCAGGGGGCGGTGGGTGAGCAGTTCTTC
CASSVQGAVGEQFF
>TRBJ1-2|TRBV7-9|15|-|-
TGTGCCAGCAGCTTAGGCCCAGGCCTTTCCTATGGCTACACCTTC
CASSLGPGLSYGYTF
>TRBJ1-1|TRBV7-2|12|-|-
TGTGCCAGCAGCTTCGGAGTGACTGAAGCTTTCTTT
CASSFGVTEAFF
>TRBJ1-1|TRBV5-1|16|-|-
TGCGCCAGCAGCTTGGGGGCCACGGGGGTGTACACTGAAGCTTTCTTT
CASSLGATGVYTEAFF
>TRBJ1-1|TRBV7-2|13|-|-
TGTGCCAGCAGCTTACATCGGGACACTGAAGCTTTCTTT
CASSLHRDTEAFF
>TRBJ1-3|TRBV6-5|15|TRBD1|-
TGTGCCAGCAGAACCACAGGGGGCTCTGGAAACACCATATATTTT
CASRTTGGSGNTIYF
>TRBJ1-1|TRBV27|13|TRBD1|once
TGTGCCAGCAGACGGACAGGGGAGACTGAAGCTTTCTTT
CASRRTGETEAFF
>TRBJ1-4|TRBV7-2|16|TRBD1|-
TGTGCCAGCAGCTTACGGGGGACAGTAACTAATGAAAAACTGTTTTTT
CASSLRGTVTNEKLFF
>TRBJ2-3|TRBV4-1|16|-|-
TGCGCCAGCAGCCAAGATCAGGCGGGCGGCACAGATACGCAGTATTTT
CASSQDQAGGTDTQYF
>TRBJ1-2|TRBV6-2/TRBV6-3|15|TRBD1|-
TGTGCCAGCAGTCCGGGACAGCTACTCACCTATGGCTACACCTTC
CASSPGQLLTYGYTF
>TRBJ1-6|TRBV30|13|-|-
TGTGCCAGCTACTGGGGGCCGGGTTCACCCCTCCACTTT
CASYWGPGSPLHF
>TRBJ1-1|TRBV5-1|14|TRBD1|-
TGCGCCAGCAGCCCTGACAGGGGAGGTACTGAAGCTTTCTTT
CASSPDRGGTEAFF
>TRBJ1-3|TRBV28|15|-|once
TGTGCCAGCCTCCCCCGACAGAACTCTGGAAACACCATATATTTT
CASLPRQNSGNTIYF
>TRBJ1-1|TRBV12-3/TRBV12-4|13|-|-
TGTGCCAGCAGTTCGACAGTAAACACTGAAGCTTTCTTT
CASSSTVNTEAFF
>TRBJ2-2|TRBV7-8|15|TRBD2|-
TGTGCCAGCAGCGCCAGCGGGGGGGACACCGGGGAGCTGTTTTTT
CASSASGGDTGELFF
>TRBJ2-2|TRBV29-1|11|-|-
TGCAGCGTGAAACAGGGTACGGAGCTGTTTTTT
CSVKQGTELFF
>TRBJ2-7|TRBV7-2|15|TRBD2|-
TGTGCCAGCAGCCCGTCTAGCGGGGGGGCCTACGAGCAGTACTTC
CASSPSSGGAYEQYF
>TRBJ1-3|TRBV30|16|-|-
TGTGCCTGGAGTGTAAGTCGTCGAGGGGGAGGAAACACCATATATTTT
CAWSVSRRGGGNTIYF
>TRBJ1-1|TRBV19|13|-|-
TGTGCCAGTAGTATTGGGCTTCGAACTGAAGCTTTCTTT
CASSIGLRTEAFF
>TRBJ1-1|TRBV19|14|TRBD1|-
TGTGCCAGTATTGACAGGGGATCGAACACTGAAGCTTTCTTT
CASIDRGSNTEAFF
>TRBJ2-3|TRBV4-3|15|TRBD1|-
TGCGCCAGCAGCCTCCGGACAGGGTCGACAGATACGCAGTATTTT
CASSLRTGSTDTQYF
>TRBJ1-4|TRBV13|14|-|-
TGTGCCAGCAGCTTACAACAGAACGATGAAAAACTGTTTTTT
CASSLQQNDEKLFF
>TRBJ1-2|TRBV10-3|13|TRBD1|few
TGTGCCATCAGTGAGGGGACAGGGTCTGGCTACACCTTC
CAISEGTGSGYTF
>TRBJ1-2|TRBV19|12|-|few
TGTGCCAGTAGTATTCCAGGACTCGGCTACACCTTC
CASSIPGLGYTF
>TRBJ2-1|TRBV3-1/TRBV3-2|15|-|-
TGTGCCAGCAGCCAAGAGCGGGGGCCCTACAATGAGCAGTTCTTC
CASSQERGPYNEQFF
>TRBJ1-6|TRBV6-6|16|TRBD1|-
TGTGCCAGCAGTACTCCGCCGGGACAGCTTAATTCACCCCTCCACTTT
CASSTPPGQLNSPLHF
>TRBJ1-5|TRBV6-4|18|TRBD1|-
TGTGCCACCAGTCCCCGGGACAGCCTAGGGTATAGCAATCAGCCCCAGCATTTT
CATSPRDSLGYSNQPQHF
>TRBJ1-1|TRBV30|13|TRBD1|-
TGTGCCTTTGACAGGGGCTTGAACACTGAAGCTTTCTTT
CAFDRGLNTEAFF
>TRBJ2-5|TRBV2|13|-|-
TGTGCCAGCAGTGAAAGGAAGGGGGAGACCCAGTACTTC
CASSERKGETQYF
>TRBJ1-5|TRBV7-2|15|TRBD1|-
TGTGCCAGCAGCACTTCCGGGACAGTGGGTCAGCCCCAGCATTTT
CASSTSGTVGQPQHF
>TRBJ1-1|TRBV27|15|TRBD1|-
TGTGCCAGCAGTTTAGGGACAGGTATGAACACTGAAGCTTTCTTT
CASSLGTGMNTEAFF
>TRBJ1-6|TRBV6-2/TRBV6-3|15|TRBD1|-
TGTGCCAGCAGTCAATTCGGACAGGGAGTTTCACCCCTCCACTTT
CASSQFGQGVSPLHF
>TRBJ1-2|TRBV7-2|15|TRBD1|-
TGTGCCAGCAGCTTAGGTTTACAGGGGGAATATGGCTACACCTTC
CASSLGLQGEYGYTF
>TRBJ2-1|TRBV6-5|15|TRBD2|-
TGTGCCAGCAGGATCGGGACTAGCGGCGGTAATGAGCAGTTCTTC
CASRIGTSGGNEQFF
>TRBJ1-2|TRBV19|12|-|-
TGTGCCAGTAGTCACTTCGAGAGAGGCTACACCTTC
CASSHFERGYTF
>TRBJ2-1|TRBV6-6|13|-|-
TGTGCCAGCAGTTACGGTTCAGGCAATGAGCAGTTCTTC
CASSYGSGNEQFF
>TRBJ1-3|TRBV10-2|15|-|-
TGCGCCAGCAGTGAGTCGGCGGCTCCTGGAAACACCATATATTTT
CASSESAAPGNTIYF
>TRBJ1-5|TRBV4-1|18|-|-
TGCGCCAGCAGCCAAGATCCTTCCGGGGTCCGGGTTGGTCAGCCCCAGCATTTT
CASSQDPSGVRVGQPQHF
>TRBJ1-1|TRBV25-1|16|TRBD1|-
TGTGCCAGCAGTGAAACCTTACAGGGGAGAGGCACTGAAGCTTTCTTT
CASSETLQGRGTEAFF
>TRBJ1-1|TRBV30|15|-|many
TGTGCCTGGAGAGCCGGCGGGGCTGCGAACACTGAAGCTTTCTTT
CAWRAGGAANTEAFF
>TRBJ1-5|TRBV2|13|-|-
TGTGCCAGCAGCTGGACTGCAAATCAGCCCCAGCATTTT
CASSWTANQPQHF
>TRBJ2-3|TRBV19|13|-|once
TGTGCCAGTAGTAGACAGAATACAGATACGCAGTATTTT
CASSRQNTDTQYF
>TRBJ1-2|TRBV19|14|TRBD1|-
TGTGCCAGTAGTACCTGGGACAGCCTCTATGGCTACACCTTC
CASSTWDSLYGYTF
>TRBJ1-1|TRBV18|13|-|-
TGTGCCAGCTCAGAGGGGGAGAACACTGAAGCTTTCTTT
CASSEGENTEAFF
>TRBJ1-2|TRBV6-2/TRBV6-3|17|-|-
TGTGCCAGCAGTTCTCTGGCAGGGGACGGGACTAACTATGGCTACACCTTC
CASSSLAGDGTNYGYTF
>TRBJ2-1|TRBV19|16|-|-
TGTGCCAGTAGTCCCCTGGGGGCAGGGGAAAGAAGTGAGCAGTTCTTC
CASSPLGAGERSEQFF
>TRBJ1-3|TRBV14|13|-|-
TGTGCCAGCAGCCCCACCATCCAGGGTTACATATATTTT
CASSPTIQGYIYF
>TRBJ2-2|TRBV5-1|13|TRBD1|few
TGCGCCAGCAGCTTACAGGGGGCCGGGGAGCTGTTTTTT
CASSLQGAGELFF
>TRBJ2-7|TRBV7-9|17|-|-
TGTGCCAGCAGCTTAGCGTCCACAGGGAAGAGTCGCTACGAGCAGTACTTC
CASSLASTGKSRYEQYF
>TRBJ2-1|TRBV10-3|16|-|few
TGTGCCATCAGTGAGTCCGACCGGACAGCAAACAATGAGCAGTTCTTC
CAISESDRTANNEQFF
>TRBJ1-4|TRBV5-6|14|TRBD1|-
TGTGCCAGCAGCCCCGGGACAGCTTGGGAAAAACTGTTTTTT
CASSPGTAWEKLFF